The 22 T cell receptor beta chains presented below share a single source sample, sequenced in a study of cytomegalovirus exposure and HLA in healthy donors. PCR involved 60 Vbeta and 13 Jbeta primers. TCRdb's copy holds only in-frame clones and misses some; the assay was immunoSEQ multiplex PCR. The sample consists of about 130,000 clones, about 74% of them appearing once. Sequenced: PBMCs. These receptors were taken from a young man in good health and CMV-seropositive.

J is TRBJ1-1 and V is TRBV27; TRBD1 matches at 11 bases. After removal of 6 bases from V and 6 bases from J, the junction contained 3 bases not matched to a gene. Germline V gene lookup returns CDR1 MNHEY and CDR2 SMNVEV (reference sequence). The CDR3 has 13 residues. In nucleotides, the CDR3 is TGTGCCAGCAGGGGACAGGGGGGGGCTGAAGCTTTCTTT. Encoded protein: CASRGQGGAEAFF.

The CDR3, as DNA: TGTGCCAGCCAGACTAGCGGGAGGGATGAGCAGTACTTC. As protein: CASQTSGRDEQYF. The chain is built from TRBV6-5 and TRBJ2-7, with TRBD2 identical over 14 bases. The CDR3 extends over 13 amino acids. The germline V gene has CDR1 MNHEY and CDR2 SVGAGI. Losses at the gene ends were 8 bases for V and 7 bases for J; bases not matched to a gene: 4.

The chain recombines TRBV6-5 with TRBJ1-6; D remains ambiguous. The germline gives CDR1 MNHEY, CDR2 SVGAGI. The CDR3 has 13 residues. V was trimmed by 2 bases and J by 10 bases, leaving 9 bases between them. The CDR3 DNA reads TGTGCCAGCAGTTACAGCGGACGGTCACCCCTCCACTTT. The encoded protein is CASSYSGRSPLHF.

The rearrangement joins TRBV6-1 to TRBJ2-1; 9 nucleotides line up with TRBD2. The V gene's germline CDR1 is MNHNS and CDR2 SASEGT. V trimming: 4 bases; J trimming: 6 bases; junction bases outside the gene matches: 7. The CDR3 contains 15 residues. The CDR3 DNA is TGTGCCAGCAGTGCGGAAGCGGGGGGACCCAATGAGCAGTTCTTC. This gives the protein CASSAEAGGPNEQFF.

J is TRBJ2-7 and V is TRBV30, with a tentative D call TRBD2 (5 bases). This CDR3 is built from 11 residues. The germline V and J ends were trimmed by 5 bases and 5 bases, with 10 bases remaining between them. Germline V CDR1 and CDR2: GTSNPN, SVGIG (reference sequence). CDR3 sequence reads: CAWASGDEQYF. As DNA, the CDR3 is TGTGCCTGGGCCTCCGGGGACGAGCAGTACTTC.

The chain is built from TRBV7-9 and TRBJ1-3, with unresolved D. The CDR3 sequence is 16 residues long. The V gene lost 4 bases and the J gene lost 1 base, with 14 bases spanning the gap. Germline loops: CDR1 SEHNR, CDR2 FQNEAQ (reference sequence). The CDR3 bases are TGTGCCAGCAGCTATACAGAAAGATCTTCTGGAAACACCATATATTTT. Translation gives CASSYTERSSGNTIYF. The full variable domain, with the rest looked up from reference TRBV7-9 and TRBJ1-3, is DTGVSQNPRHKITKRGQNVTFRCDPISEHNRLYWYRQTLGQGPEFLTYFQNEAQLEKSRLLSDRFSAERPKGSFSTLEIQRTEQGDSAMYLCASSYTERSSGNTIYFGEGSWLTVV.

This clone was seen only a few times. The J gene is TRBJ2-3, the V gene TRBV28; 8 nucleotides line up with TRBD1. V was pared by 6 bases and J by 5 bases, with 7 bases of the junction left unmatched. The CDR3 runs to 14 residues. Per the germline V gene, CDR1 is MDHEN and CDR2 is SYDVKM. CDR3 DNA sequence: TGTGCCAGCAGCCGGACAGGGTTCAGAGATACGCAGTATTTT. The encoded protein is CASSRTGFRDTQYF.

The rearrangement links TRBV6-4 to TRBJ2-3; TRBD2 aligns across 7 bases. J lost 5 bases, V lost 4 bases, and 3 bases had no gene match. This CDR3 is 13 amino acids long. From germline, CDR1 is MRHNA and CDR2 SNTAGT. The CDR3 here is CASSVGRGDTQYF. The CDR3 nucleotides read TGTGCCAGCAGTGTGGGGAGGGGAGATACGCAGTATTTT.

V usage is TRBV30 and J usage is TRBJ1-1, with 11 bases identical to TRBD1. The CDR3 runs 16 residues. V shed 5 bases, J shed 4 bases, and the junction held 12 bases outside the gene matches. CDR1 GTSNPN and CDR2 SVGIG come from the germline V gene (reference sequence). CDR3: CAWRPTPGTGGTEAFF. In DNA form, the CDR3 reads TGTGCCTGGCGTCCCACCCCCGGGACAGGGGGCACTGAAGCTTTCTTT.

This clone was seen only a few times. The gene calls are TRBV6-5 and TRBJ2-7; 8 bases match TRBD2. The CDR3 covers 14 residues. The junction had 0 bases not matched to a gene; V was cut back by 2 bases and J by 0 bases. Germline values: CDR1 MNHEY, CDR2 SVGAGI. This CDR3 reads CASSYGTSSYEQYF. CDR3 in DNA: TGTGCCAGCAGTTACGGGACTAGCTCCTACGAGCAGTACTTC.

This chain uses TRBV7-3 with TRBJ2-2; 7 bases line up with TRBD2. CDR1 and CDR2 (germline): SGHTA, FQGTGA. The CDR3 covers 13 residues. The V gene end was trimmed by 8 bases and the J gene end by 5 bases; junction bases not matched to a gene: 5. CDR3 sequence (DNA): TGTGCCAGCGGGGAGGGGTTAACCGGGGAGCTGTTTTTT. As protein: CASGEGLTGELFF.

V gene TRBV7-9 combines with J gene TRBJ1-2; 8 bases align to TRBD1. CDR1 is SEHNR and CDR2 is FQNEAQ in the germline V gene (reference sequence). The CDR3 is made up of 14 amino acids. V lost 4 bases, J lost 3 bases, and 4 bases stayed unmatched. CDR3 protein: CASSSGGADYGYTF. The CDR3 DNA reads TGTGCCAGCAGCTCAGGGGGCGCTGACTATGGCTACACCTTC.

A single count supports this clone. V is TRBV6-5 and J is TRBJ1-4; TRBD1 might be the D (6 bases). Deletions cut 7 bases from V and 4 bases from J, with 10 bases between. The CDR3 extends over 13 amino acids. CDR1 and CDR2 from the germline V gene are MNHEY and SVGAGI. The CDR3 spells CASTGTFNEKLFF. CDR3 coding DNA: TGTGCCAGCACCGGGACATTTAATGAAAAACTGTTTTTT.

The rearrangement links TRBV5-4 to TRBJ2-5; the D gene is possibly TRBD2 (6 bases). There are 13 residues in the CDR3. The germline V gene has CDR1 SGHNT and CDR2 YYREEE (reference sequence). V was clipped by 5 bases and J by 2 bases, with 10 bases between them. CDR3 sequence reads: CASSRGTQETQYF. The CDR3 DNA is TGTGCCAGCAGTCGGGGGACTCAAGAGACCCAGTACTTC. The entire variable domain, with the rest obtained from reference TRBV5-4 and TRBJ2-5, is as follows: ETGVTQSPTHLIKTRGQQVTLRCSSQSGHNTVSWYQQALGQGPQFIFQYYREEENGRGNFPPRFSGLQFPNYSSELNVNALELDDSALYLCASSRGTQETQYFGPGTRLLVL.

The chain recombines TRBV5-4 with TRBJ2-7; TRBD1 matches 12 bases. Germline V gives CDR1 SGHNT, CDR2 YYREEE (reference sequence). This CDR3 comprises 16 residues. V gave up 0 bases and J gave up 5 bases; unmatched junction bases: 6. The DNA of the CDR3 is TGTGCCAGCAGCTTGGGGGTCGGGACAGGGGGCCACGAGCAGTACTTC. Translation gives CASSLGVGTGGHEQYF.

This clone appeared once. V and J are TRBV25-1 and TRBJ2-7; D is perhaps TRBD2 (5 bases). CDR3 length equals 16 residues. V lost 1 base to trimming and J lost 0 bases, with 13 bases between them. CDR1 and CDR2 from the germline V gene are MGHDK and SYGVNS. CDR3 sequence (DNA): TGTGCCAGCAGTGAATCGGGGTTCCCACACTCCTACGAGCAGTACTTC. This gives the protein CASSESGFPHSYEQYF.

The gene calls are TRBV9 and TRBJ1-4, with D hard to call. Germline CDR1 reads SGDLS; CDR2 reads YYNGEE. Trimming cost V 3 bases and J 5 bases, with 14 bases left between them. The CDR3 is 15 residues long. For the CDR3, the DNA is TGTGCCAGCAGCGGCTACAGAGGGCTCAATGAAAAACTGTTTTTT. Encoded protein: CASSGYRGLNEKLFF.

The rearrangement joins TRBV28 to TRBJ2-2, with 10 bases lining up with TRBD2. The trim removed 7 bases at V and 5 bases at J, leaving 16 bases unmatched. The CDR3 has 18 residues. Germline V gives CDR1 MDHEN, CDR2 SYDVKM. This chain's CDR3 is CASILSLAGQGGTGELFF. CDR3 sequence (DNA): TGTGCCAGCATCCTCTCACTAGCGGGACAAGGAGGGACCGGGGAGCTGTTTTTT.

The J gene is TRBJ2-5, the V gene TRBV28; D possibly corresponds to TRBD1 (5 bases). Germline V gives CDR1 MDHEN, CDR2 SYDVKM. This CDR3 contains 13 residues. V lost 3 bases to trimming and J lost 6 bases, with 11 bases between them. CDR3 DNA sequence: TGTGCCAGCAGTTTGACAGCCGACAAGACCCAGTACTTC. Translation: CASSLTADKTQYF.

J is TRBJ2-7 and V is TRBV19; 7 bases align to TRBD2. V was clipped by 1 base and J by 4 bases; unmatched bases: 7. CDR3 length equals 15 residues. Germline V gene lookup returns CDR1 LNHDA and CDR2 SQIVND (reference sequence). The CDR3 here is CASSIAGGKGYEQYF. CDR3 coding DNA: TGTGCCAGTAGTATAGCGGGGGGAAAAGGATACGAGCAGTACTTC.

V gene TRBV5-1 combines with J gene TRBJ2-3; possibly TRBD1 for D (6 bases). CDR3 length equals 13 residues. Germline V lookup: CDR1 SGHRS, CDR2 YFSETQ. Trimming left V 3 bases short and J 6 bases short, with 11 bases between. CDR3 sequence: CASSSQGADTQYF. The CDR3 DNA reads TGCGCCAGCAGCTCACAGGGAGCGGATACGCAGTATTTT.

This clone has a single count. The CDR3 protein is CASSFRGYTEAFF. The CDR3 DNA sequence: TGTGCCAGCAGTTTTCGGGGTTACACTGAAGCTTTCTTT. The chain employs TRBV28 and TRBJ1-1, with D hard to call. Germline CDR1 is MDHEN and CDR2 is SYDVKM. CDR3 length equals 13 residues. Trimming stripped 3 bases from V and 3 bases from J, with 8 bases between.